The 14 T cell receptor beta chains below were found in one sample sequenced in a study of control samples from healthy donors and cancer patients. Produced via immunoSEQ multiplex PCR; TCRdb's table is partial and in-frame only. This sample has approximately 100,000 clones; roughly four fifths occur once, and the top ten carry 1.5% to 2.5%. Sequencing input: blood. Every receptor here comes from a man in his 60s in good health.

This clone showed up just a few times. The chain carries TRBV4-2 and TRBJ2-5; D may match TRBD1 or TRBD2 (5 bases each). The CDR3 extends over 13 amino acids. Germline CDR1 reads LGHNA; CDR2 reads YNFKEQ. Trimming took off 3 bases at V and 5 bases at J, with 10 bases between the two ends. CDR3 residues: CASSQRGRETQYF. CDR3 nucleotides: TGTGCCAGCAGCCAGAGGGGTCGGGAGACCCAGTACTTC.

The rearrangement links TRBV7-9 to TRBJ2-7; 7 bases are a match to TRBD1. CDR3 length equals 17 residues. V dropped 2 bases and J dropped 6; count of bases not matched to a gene: 16. Germline CDR1 reads SEHNR; CDR2 reads FQNEAQ (reference sequence). The CDR3 coding sequence is TGTGCCAGCAGCTTATCCCAATTTACCGGGACAGACTTCGAGCAGTACTTC. Residues: CASSLSQFTGTDFEQYF.

As DNA, the CDR3 is TGCGCCAGCAGCCCCGAGGACAGGGGGTACGGAAACACCATATATTTT. Translated: CASSPEDRGYGNTIYF. The chain uses TRBV4-1 and TRBJ1-3; 10 bases agree with TRBD1. V lost 4 bases and J lost 4; bases outside the gene matches: 7. Germline CDR1 and CDR2: MGHRA and YSYEKL. This CDR3 is 16 amino acids long.

The chain joins TRBV5-5 to TRBJ2-5; D is unclear. Germline lookup yields CDR1 SGHKS and CDR2 YYEKEE (reference sequence). V lost 1 base, J lost 0 bases, and 13 bases lay in between. CDR3 length: 16 amino acids. As DNA, the CDR3 is TGTGCCAGCAGCTTGAGTTATCGAGCCTACCAAGAGACCCAGTACTTC. Translated: CASSLSYRAYQETQYF.

Note on this clone: This sample also contains other DNA sequences that code for the same CDR3. This chain links TRBV30 with TRBJ1-3, with D perhaps TRBD1 (5 bases). The CDR3 consists of 14 residues. Germline CDR1 GTSNPN, CDR2 SVGIG (reference sequence). V was clipped by 1 base and J by 0 bases, with 7 bases between them. CDR3 protein: CAWSGGSSGNTIYF. CDR3 in DNA: TGTGCCTGGAGTGGGGGGAGCTCTGGAAACACCATATATTTT.

The V gene is TRBV6-5, the J gene TRBJ2-7, with D possibly called TRBD1 or TRBD2 (6 bases each). The CDR3 contains 16 residues. V shed 0 bases and J shed 2 bases, with 14 bases lying between them. CDR1 is MNHEY and CDR2 is SVGAGI in the germline V gene. CDR3 sequence (DNA): TGTGCCAGCAGTTACTCGCGCAGGGGAGGTCCCTACGAGCAGTACTTC. Residues: CASSYSRRGGPYEQYF.

The CDR3 reads CASRQGMDTEAFF. The CDR3 coding sequence is TGTGCCAGCAGACAGGGTATGGACACTGAAGCTTTCTTT. The rearrangement joins TRBV6-5 to TRBJ1-1, with D possibly TRBD1 on 6 matching bases. Looked up from germline, CDR1 is MNHEY and CDR2 is SVGAGI. This CDR3 is built from 13 residues. V was clipped by 6 bases and J by 3 bases, with 11 bases between them.

The chain uses TRBV7-8 and TRBJ2-1; possible D gene TRBD2, 5 bases. V was clipped by 5 bases and J by 8 bases, with 19 bases between them. CDR1 and CDR2 from the germline V gene are SGHVS and FQNEAQ. CDR3 size: 15 residues. The CDR3 DNA reads as TGTGCCAGCAGCCGAGTGGGAGTAAACCCCGATGAGCAGTTCTTC. Its translation: CASSRVGVNPDEQFF.

In the case of this clone: A read error may account for a junction end that differs from germline. J is TRBJ1-5 and V is TRBV5-1; D is perhaps TRBD1 (6 bases). This CDR3 spans 14 amino acids. Germline V gene lookup returns CDR1 SGHRS and CDR2 YFSETQ. The DNA of the CDR3 is TGCGCCACCAGCGCCGGGGGGGGCGACCAGCCCCAGCATTTT. This gives the protein CATSAGGGDQPQHF. Drawing the rest from reference TRBV5-1 and TRBJ1-5, the complete variable domain is KAGVTQTPRYLIKTRGQQVTLSCSPISGHRSVSWYQQTPGQGLQFLFEYFSETQRNKGNFPGRFSGRQFSNSRSEMNVSTLELGDSALYLCATSAGGGDQPQHFGDGTRLSIL.

The chain uses TRBV2 and TRBJ1-2, with D possibly TRBD1 on 5 matching bases. Germline CDR1 is SNHLY and CDR2 is FYNNEI. V was cut by 6 bases and J by 9 bases, with 14 bases left in between. The CDR3 length is 12 residues. CDR3 DNA sequence: TGTGCCAGCAGGGGGACCCCACAGCGCTACACCTTC. It translates to CASRGTPQRYTF.

The V and J genes are TRBV19 and TRBJ2-1; weak D call: TRBD1 (6 bases). V was trimmed by 5 bases and J by 9 bases, leaving 11 bases between them. CDR1 is LNHDA and CDR2 is SQIVND in the germline V gene (reference sequence). The CDR3 spans 12 residues. Here the CDR3 reads CASSSGGGEQFF. CDR3 bases: TGTGCCAGTAGTTCTGGGGGCGGTGAGCAGTTCTTC.

This chain joins TRBV12-3 or TRBV12-4 and TRBJ1-1, with 9 nucleotides matching TRBD1. The junction had 2 bases not matched to a gene; V was cut back by 5 bases and J by 4 bases. The CDR3 is 13 amino acids. This CDR3 reads CASSQTGGTEAFF. Written as DNA, the CDR3 is TGTGCCAGCAGTCAGACAGGGGGCACTGAAGCTTTCTTT.

The J gene is TRBJ2-7, the V gene TRBV5-6; the D gene is possibly TRBD2 (6 bases). Per germline, CDR1 SGHDT and CDR2 YYEEEE. V lost 0 bases and J lost 1, with 8 bases in between. The CDR3 is 14 amino acids. Written as DNA, the CDR3 is TGTGCCAGCAGCTTGGTCCGGGAGTCCTACGAGCAGTACTTC. This sequence encodes CASSLVRESYEQYF.

The chain combines TRBV30 with TRBJ1-1; no clear D. V was trimmed by 2 bases and J by 1 base, leaving 5 bases between them. The CDR3 is made up of 12 amino acids. Looked up from germline, CDR1 is GTSNPN and CDR2 is SVGIG (reference sequence). The CDR3 protein is CAWSRENTEAFF. DNA for the CDR3: TGTGCCTGGAGTCGTGAGAACACTGAAGCTTTCTTT. The complete variable domain, with remaining parts taken from reference TRBV30 and TRBJ1-1, reads SQTIHQWPATLVQPVGSPLSLECTVEGTSNPNLYWYRQAAGRGLQLLFYSVGIGQISSEVPQNLSASRPQDRQFILSSKKLLLSDSGFYLCAWSRENTEAFFGQGTRLTVV.